A single sample is the source of the 8 T cell receptor beta chains below, sequenced in a study of blood T cell repertoires in COVID-19. The repertoire was sequenced with immunoSEQ multiplex PCR; TCRdb's copy has only in-frame clones and lacks some. The sample lists a few hundred thousand clones, about nine tenths occurring once. The sample consisted of PBMCs or T cells enriched from blood (not recorded which). The receptors derive from a woman younger than 30 who had recovered from COVID-19.

The V gene is TRBV6-5, the J gene TRBJ2-1, with D possibly being TRBD2 (6 bases). With 6 bases removed from V and 6 bases from J, the gap between germline ends came to 9 bases. The CDR3 extends over 12 amino acids. Per the germline V gene, CDR1 is MNHEY and CDR2 is SVGAGI. This CDR3 reads CASSGSVNEQFF. The CDR3 DNA reads as TGTGCCAGCAGCGGGAGTGTCAATGAGCAGTTCTTC.

The genes are TRBV28 and TRBJ1-2; possibly TRBD1 for D (5 bases). The CDR3 loop spans 14 amino acids. Trimming left V 9 bases short and J 5 bases short, with 19 bases between. Germline V lookup: CDR1 MDHEN, CDR2 SYDVKM. The CDR3 is CASYSTAILYGYTF. As DNA, the CDR3 is TGTGCCAGTTACTCGACAGCTATCTTGTATGGCTACACCTTC.

This clone appeared a few times. The genes are TRBV6-4 and TRBJ2-2; the match to TRBD2 covers 7 bases. There are 14 residues in the CDR3. Germline CDR1 is MRHNA and CDR2 is SNTAGT. J gave up 5 bases and V 4 bases, and 4 bases lay outside the gene matches. CDR3 region: CASSGLARTGELFF. Here the CDR3 DNA reads TGTGCCAGCAGTGGACTAGCAAGAACCGGGGAGCTGTTTTTT.

The chain is built from TRBV15 and TRBJ2-5; tentatively, D is TRBD2 (6 bases). Trimming shortened V by 0 bases and J by 2 bases, and 10 bases separated the two germline ends. This CDR3 has 15 amino acids. The germline V gene has CDR1 LNHNV and CDR2 YYDKDF (reference sequence). The CDR3 sequence: CATSRDVRGQETQYF. CDR3 DNA: TGTGCCACCAGCAGAGATGTGCGGGGACAAGAGACCCAGTACTTC.

This clone was seen a single time. This could be a read error, since a much larger clone is one nucleotide away. V and J are TRBV5-6 and TRBJ1-1; the D gene is possibly TRBD1 (6 bases). Germline V CDR1 and CDR2: SGHDT, YYEEEE. Trimming removed 4 bases at V and 5 bases at J, with 15 bases between. The CDR3 runs 14 residues. The DNA of the CDR3 is TGTGCCAGCAGCCGGACGGGGGGCAGGACTGAAGCTTTCTTT. This sequence encodes CASSRTGGRTEAFF.

This chain joins TRBV30 and TRBJ1-1; D ambiguous. V was shortened by 2 bases and J by 4 bases, with 14 bases between the two germline ends. Germline V gives CDR1 GTSNPN, CDR2 SVGIG (reference sequence). The CDR3 extends over 14 amino acids. In DNA form, the CDR3 reads TGTGCCTGGAGTTCAGAGCCCCCGGGCACTGAAGCTTTCTTT. Translation: CAWSSEPPGTEAFF.

The genes are TRBV15 and TRBJ1-2; D is unclear. Deletions cut 5 bases from V and 2 bases from J, with 15 bases between. The germline V gene encodes CDR1 LNHNV and CDR2 YYDKDF (reference sequence). CDR3 length: 15 residues. DNA of the CDR3: TGTGCCACCAGCCCTAAGAAGGACTACAACTATGGCTACACCTTC. It yields the protein CATSPKKDYNYGYTF.

The chain couples TRBV10-3 to TRBJ1-1, with 7 bases lining up with TRBD1. Germline V lookup: CDR1 ENHRY, CDR2 SYGVKD. The CDR3 totals 13 residues. The CDR3 region is CATGGQENTEAFF. DNA for the CDR3: TGTGCGACCGGAGGACAGGAGAACACTGAAGCTTTCTTT.